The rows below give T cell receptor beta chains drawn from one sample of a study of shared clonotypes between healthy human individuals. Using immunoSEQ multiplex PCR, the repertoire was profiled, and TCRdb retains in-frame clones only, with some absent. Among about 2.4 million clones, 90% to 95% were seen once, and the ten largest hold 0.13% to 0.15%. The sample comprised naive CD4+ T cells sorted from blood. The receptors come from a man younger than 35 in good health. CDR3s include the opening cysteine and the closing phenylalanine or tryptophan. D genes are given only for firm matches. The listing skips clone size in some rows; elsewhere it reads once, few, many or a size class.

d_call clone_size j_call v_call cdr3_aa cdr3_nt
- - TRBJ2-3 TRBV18 CASSPITGLADTQYF TGTGCCAGCTCACCTATCACGGGGCTTGCAGATACGCAGTATTTT
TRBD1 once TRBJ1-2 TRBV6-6 CASSLPADRRYGYTF TGTGCCAGCAGTCTACCTGCGGACAGGCGATATGGCTACACCTTC
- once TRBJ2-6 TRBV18 CASSQGTPSGANVLTF TGTGCCAGCTCACAAGGGACCCCCTCTGGGGCCAACGTCCTGACTTTC
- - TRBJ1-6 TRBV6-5 CASSYYGVGSPLHF TGTGCCAGCAGTTATTACGGGGTCGGGTCACCCCTCCACTTT
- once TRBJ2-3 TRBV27 CASKIGGAPREYF TGTGCCAGCAAGATTGGGGGGGCCCCCAGGGAGTATTTT
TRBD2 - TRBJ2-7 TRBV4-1 CASSQVSPPSGRYEQYF TGCGCCAGCAGCCAAGTCTCTCCGCCTAGCGGGAGGTACGAGCAGTACTTC
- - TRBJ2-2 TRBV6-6 CASSYQTAGELFF TGTGCCAGCAGTTACCAAACTGCCGGGGAGCTGTTTTTT
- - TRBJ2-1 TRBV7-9 CASSSTPGTEEQFF TGTGCCAGCAGCTCCACCCCCGGGACGGAGGAGCAGTTCTTC
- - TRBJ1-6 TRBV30 CAWSVRKGDSPLHF TGTGCCTGGAGTGTACGTAAGGGAGATTCACCCCTCCACTTT
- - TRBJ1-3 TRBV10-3 CAISEVQGGNTIYF TGTGCCATCAGTGAGGTTCAGGGTGGAAACACCATATATTTT
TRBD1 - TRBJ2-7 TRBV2 CASSVGQGARFAYEQYF TGTGCCAGCAGTGTTGGACAGGGGGCGCGTTTCGCCTACGAGCAGTACTTC
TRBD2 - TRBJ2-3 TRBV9 CASSVGTSGGTYTDTQYF TGTGCCAGCAGCGTAGGGACTAGCGGGGGGACTTACACAGATACGCAGTATTTT
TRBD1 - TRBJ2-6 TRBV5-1 CASSPTGGGANVLTF TGCGCCAGCAGCCCGACAGGGGGCGGGGCCAACGTCCTGACTTTC
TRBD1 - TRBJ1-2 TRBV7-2 CASSSDRGRGYGYTF TGTGCCAGCAGCTCTGACAGGGGCCGGGGCTATGGCTACACCTTC
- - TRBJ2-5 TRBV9 CASSAAPQETQYF TGTGCCAGCAGCGCGGCCCCTCAAGAGACCCAGTACTTC
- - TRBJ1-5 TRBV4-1 CASSLEVALVNQPQHF TGCGCCAGCAGCCTGGAGGTTGCGCTGGTCAATCAGCCCCAGCATTTT
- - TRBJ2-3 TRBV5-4 CASSLWYPTDTQYF TGTGCCAGCAGCCTGTGGTACCCCACAGATACGCAGTATTTT
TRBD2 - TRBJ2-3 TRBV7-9 CASSPGTSGRAGDTQYF TGTGCCAGCAGCCCAGGGACTAGCGGGAGGGCCGGGGATACGCAGTATTTT
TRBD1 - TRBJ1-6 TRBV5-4 CASSGKTGGAGSPLHF TGTGCCAGCAGCGGAAAGACAGGGGGCGCAGGATCACCCCTCCACTTT
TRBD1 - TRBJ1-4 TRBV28 CASSSPYLGTVNEKLFF TGTGCCAGCAGTTCACCGTACCTAGGGACAGTTAATGAAAAACTGTTTTTT